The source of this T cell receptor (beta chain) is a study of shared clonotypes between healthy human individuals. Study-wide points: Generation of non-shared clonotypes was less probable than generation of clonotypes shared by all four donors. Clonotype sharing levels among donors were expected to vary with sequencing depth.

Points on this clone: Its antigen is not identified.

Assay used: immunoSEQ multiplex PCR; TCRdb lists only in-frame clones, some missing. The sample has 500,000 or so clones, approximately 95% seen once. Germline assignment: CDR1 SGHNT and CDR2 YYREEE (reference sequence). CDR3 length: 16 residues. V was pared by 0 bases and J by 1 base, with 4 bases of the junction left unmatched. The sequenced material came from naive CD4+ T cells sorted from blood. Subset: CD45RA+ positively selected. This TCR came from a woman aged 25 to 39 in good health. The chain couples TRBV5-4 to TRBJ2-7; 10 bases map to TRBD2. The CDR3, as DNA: TGTGCCAGCAGCTTGGGAACTAGCGGGGTTTCCTACGAGCAGTACTTC. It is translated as CASSLGTSGVSYEQYF.